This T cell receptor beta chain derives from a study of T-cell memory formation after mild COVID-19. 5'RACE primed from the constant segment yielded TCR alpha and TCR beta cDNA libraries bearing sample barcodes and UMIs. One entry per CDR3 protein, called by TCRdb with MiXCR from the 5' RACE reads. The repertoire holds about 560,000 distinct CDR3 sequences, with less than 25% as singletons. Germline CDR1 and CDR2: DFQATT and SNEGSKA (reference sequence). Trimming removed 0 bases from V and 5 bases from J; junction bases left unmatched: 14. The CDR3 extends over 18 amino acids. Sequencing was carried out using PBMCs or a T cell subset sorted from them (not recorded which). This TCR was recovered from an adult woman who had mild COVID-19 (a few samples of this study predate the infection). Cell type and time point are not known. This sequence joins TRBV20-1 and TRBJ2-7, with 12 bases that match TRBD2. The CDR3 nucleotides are TGCAGTGCTAGAGATCTCCAGACTAGCGGGAGCCTTCGGGACGAGCAGTACTTC. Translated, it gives CSARDLQTSGSLRDEQYF.